Listed here are 4 T cell receptor beta chains from one sample, sequenced in a study of blood T cell repertoires in COVID-19. Sequenced by immunoSEQ multiplex PCR; TCRdb stores in-frame clones only, minus some. The sample has about 120,000 clones; roughly 83% are singletons. Material for sequencing was peripheral blood. These receptors came from a man between 40 and 49 years old with active or convalescent COVID-19.

This rearrangement joins TRBV19 to TRBJ1-6; D is unclear. Trimming took off 10 bases at V and 7 bases at J, with 11 bases between the two ends. Per the germline V gene, CDR1 is LNHDA and CDR2 is SQIVND (reference sequence). There are 12 residues in the CDR3. CDR3 in amino acids: CATGGLNSPLHF. In DNA form, the CDR3 reads TGTGCCACCGGAGGGTTAAATTCACCCCTCCACTTT.

The rearrangement links TRBV27 to TRBJ2-1, with D maybe TRBD1 (5 bases). The CDR3 length is 13 residues. Germline CDR1 MNHEY, CDR2 SMNVEV (reference sequence). Deletions cut 4 bases from V and 9 bases from J, with 13 bases between. The CDR3 loop is CASSSQGIGEQFF. CDR3 nucleotide sequence: TGTGCCAGCAGTTCTCAGGGAATCGGTGAGCAGTTCTTC.

CDR3 region: CASSEVEGAVGGYTF. The CDR3 DNA reads TGTGCCAGCAGTGAAGTAGAGGGGGCAGTAGGTGGCTACACCTTC. The chain employs TRBV6-1 and TRBJ1-2; 7 positions match TRBD1. The CDR3 loop spans 15 amino acids. V was clipped by 1 base and J by 7 bases; unmatched bases: 9. CDR1 is MNHNS, CDR2 SASEGT, per germline.

This rearrangement joins TRBV18 to TRBJ2-3, with a possible D match to TRBD1 (5 bases). Germline values: CDR1 KGHSH, CDR2 LQKENI. Trimming removed 5 bases from V and 2 bases from J, with 14 bases in between. This CDR3 contains 15 residues. The CDR3 sequence: CASSITKGVTDTQYF. The CDR3 coding sequence is TGTGCCAGCTCAATTACCAAAGGGGTCACAGATACGCAGTATTTT.